These T cell receptor beta chains were read from a single sample in a study of identical twins. TCRdb re-called the 5' RACE reads with MiXCR, one entry per CDR3 protein. This table has over 600,000 distinct CDR3 sequences, 21% appearing once. These same data were also listed under a study on T cells expressing NK-cell markers.

The sample comprised PBMCs. Receptor source: a woman between 18 and 29 years old in good health. Each CDR3 is given with its conserved first and last residue. The order of the fields is J gene, V gene, clone size, D gene, CDR3 protein, CDR3 DNA. The D gene is left open where the match is weak. Some rows have no size entry. The others give once, few or many, or a class for an expanded clone.

TRBJ1-1 | TRBV29-1 | few | NA | CSVARGSTEAFF | TGCAGCGTTGCGAGGGGGTCAACTGAAGCTTTCTTT
TRBJ2-1 | TRBV12-3/TRBV12-4 | few | NA | CASSFSSGYWNEQFF | TGTGCCAGCAGTTTCAGTAGCGGCTATTGGAATGAGCAGTTCTTC
TRBJ2-1 | TRBV3-1 | NA | NA | CASSQVWASEKFF | TGTGCCAGCAGCCAAGTTTGGGCCTCAGAAAAGTTCTTC
TRBJ2-7 | TRBV20-1 | NA | NA | CSANPWNAQAGYEQYF | TGCAGTGCTAACCCCTGGAACGCCCAAGCAGGGTACGAGCAGTACTTC
TRBJ2-1 | TRBV12-3/TRBV12-4 | few | NA | CASRLPSNNEQFF | TGTGCCAGCAGACTGCCTAGCAACAATGAGCAGTTCTTC
TRBJ2-7 | TRBV5-1 | few | TRBD2 | CASSGLVKVGEQYF | TGCGCCAGCAGCGGACTAGTCAAAGTCGGCGAGCAGTACTTC
TRBJ2-1 | TRBV6-2/TRBV6-3 | NA | NA | CASSYSKAAYNEQFF | TGTGCCAGCAGTTACTCGAAGGCTGCCTACAATGAGCAGTTCTTC
TRBJ1-2 | TRBV7-9 | NA | NA | CASSPSGWGYTF | TGTGCCAGCAGCCCCTCAGGTTGGGGCTACACCTTC
TRBJ1-1 | TRBV3-1 | NA | NA | CASSQVGLTEAFF | TGTGCCAGCAGCCAAGTCGGTCTGACTGAAGCTTTCTTT
TRBJ2-1 | TRBV20-1 | few | NA | CSASPPSSNEQFF | TGCAGTGCTAGCCCCCCTAGTAGCAATGAGCAGTTCTTC
TRBJ2-1 | TRBV30 | few | TRBD2 | CAWSALAGAGEQFF | TGTGCCTGGAGTGCACTAGCGGGAGCGGGTGAGCAGTTCTTC
TRBJ2-7 | TRBV6-2/TRBV6-3 | NA | NA | CASSHRTTRDGTYEQYF | TGTGCCAGCAGTCACCGTACAACTCGGGACGGGACCTACGAGCAGTACTTC
TRBJ2-5 | TRBV20-1 | few | NA | CSARDPEGAGETQYF | TGCAGTGCTAGAGATCCAGAAGGGGCCGGAGAGACCCAGTACTTC
TRBJ1-2 | TRBV29-1 | few | NA | CSVADLYGYTF | TGCAGCGTGGCGGATCTCTATGGCTACACCTTC
TRBJ2-1 | TRBV20-1 | few | NA | CSAGPANNEQFF | TGCAGTGCTGGGCCAGCAAACAATGAGCAGTTCTTC
TRBJ2-6 | TRBV12-3/TRBV12-4 | few | NA | CASSPSTGANVLTF | TGTGCCAGCAGCCCTTCCACGGGGGCCAACGTCCTGACTTTC
TRBJ1-4 | TRBV27 | few | TRBD1 | CASRPGGGEKLFF | TGTGCCAGCAGGCCAGGGGGCGGAGAAAAACTGTTTTTT
TRBJ2-1 | TRBV6-1 | few | NA | CASSVQGASSYNEQFF | TGTGCCAGCAGTGTCCAGGGCGCGAGTTCCTACAATGAGCAGTTCTTC
TRBJ2-7 | TRBV5-1 | NA | TRBD1 | CASSSIPTGGEQYF | TGCGCCAGCAGCTCAATACCGACAGGGGGAGAGCAGTACTTC
TRBJ1-1 | TRBV6-5 | NA | NA | CASSSFENTEAFF | TGTGCCAGCAGTTCCTTTGAGAACACTGAAGCTTTCTTT
TRBJ2-1 | TRBV20-1 | few | TRBD2 | CSVRTSGRYSEQFF | TGCAGTGTTAGGACTAGCGGGAGGTACTCTGAGCAGTTCTTC
TRBJ2-2 | TRBV29-1 | NA | NA | CSVAIGGWLFF | TGCAGCGTCGCGATAGGGGGATGGCTGTTTTTT
TRBJ2-3 | TRBV5-1 | few | TRBD1 | CASSLGQGKADTQYF | TGCGCCAGCAGCCTGGGACAGGGTAAGGCAGATACGCAGTATTTT
TRBJ2-7 | TRBV20-1 | NA | TRBD2 | CSARVGTSGYEQYF | TGCAGTGCTAGAGTTGGAACTAGCGGCTACGAGCAGTACTTC
TRBJ2-5 | TRBV6-6 | few | TRBD1 | CASSSRTGETQYF | TGTGCCAGCAGTTCCCGGACAGGGGAGACCCAGTACTTC
TRBJ2-1 | TRBV10-3 | NA | NA | CAISPGSPSYNEQFF | TGTGCCATCAGCCCAGGGAGTCCCTCCTACAATGAGCAGTTCTTC
TRBJ2-2 | TRBV7-8 | NA | TRBD2 | CASSLAGGGRTGELFF | TGTGCCAGCAGCTTAGCAGGCGGGGGGCGTACCGGGGAGCTGTTTTTT